This T cell receptor beta chain was found in a study of human T cells and chemical hapten exposure. In this sample, this clonotype turned up a few times. TCRdb re-called the RACE reads through MiXCR, storing one row per CDR3 protein. In the table there are tens of thousands of distinct CDR3 sequences, approximately 11% of which are singletons. The CDR3 length is 17 residues. Trimming at V came to 0 bases and at J to 11 bases, leaving 16 bases not matched to a gene. Germline loops: CDR1 MGHRA, CDR2 YSYEKL. Time point described: patch test 2, 6 weeks after DPC sensitization. The treatment: therapeutic diphenylcyclopropenone sensitization with weekly scalp DPC.

The receptor was derived from a man between 35 and 55 years old with alopecia areata. Some clones in this sample may be carry-over from other donors' samples. Sample: whole blood, taken in connection with sensitization to the hapten diphenylcyclopropenone (DPC). This chain links TRBV4-1 with TRBJ1-5; 7 positions match TRBD1. In DNA form, the CDR3 reads TGCGCCAGCAGCCAAGATCAAACAGGGGCCGCCGATGGGGCCCAGCATTTT. The encoded protein is CASSQDQTGAADGAQHF.